These 8 T cell receptor beta chains were all obtained from the same sample, sequenced in a study of OX40 agonist ivuxolimab in advanced cancers. This table comes from immunoSEQ multiplex PCR, and its TCRdb copy is limited to in-frame clones, with some not included. The top ten clones hold about 4% of a sample with 55,000 to 70,000 clones, around four fifths of them seen once. The material was CD4+ or CD8+ T cells sorted from blood, obtained in a trial of the OX40 agonist ivuxolimab. These receptors all come from an adult with an advanced solid tumor such as melanoma, head and neck, liver or kidney cancer.

In this sample, this clone turned up once. CDR3 residues: CASSKNKGGLDHIQYF. The DNA of the CDR3 is TGTGCCAGCAGCAAAAATAAGGGTGGACTAGATCACATTCAGTACTTC. V and J are TRBV21-1 and TRBJ2-4; TRBD2 is the table's D call and was not checked against the DNA. TRBV21-1 is a known pseudogene. This CDR3 comprises 16 residues.

The V gene is TRBV29-1, the J gene TRBJ2-3; possibly TRBD1 for D (7 bases). V lost 0 bases, J lost 3 bases, and 19 bases lay in between. Per the germline V gene, CDR1 is SQVTM and CDR2 is ANQGSEA. The CDR3 covers 17 residues. The CDR3 here is CSVEDLGGTAVTDTQYF. The CDR3 DNA reads TGCAGCGTTGAAGATCTCGGCGGGACAGCCGTAACAGATACGCAGTATTTT.

This chain joins TRBV5-8 and TRBJ2-1; D assignment may be TRBD1 or TRBD2 (5 bases each). The CDR3 has 15 amino acids. V was clipped by 0 bases and J by 0 bases, with 7 bases between them. Germline CDR1 and CDR2: SGHTS and YDEGEE. The CDR3 DNA sequence: TGTGCCAGCAGCTTGGAGGGGAGCTCCTACAATGAGCAGTTCTTC. It encodes CASSLEGSSYNEQFF.

The chain has TRBV6-5 and TRBJ2-7; 9 bases fit TRBD1. This CDR3 is built from 16 residues. Trimming removed 0 bases from V and 0 bases from J; junction bases left unmatched: 3. The germline CDR1 and CDR2 sequences are MNHEY and SVGAGI. For the CDR3, the DNA is TGTGCCAGCAGTTACTCCGGGACAGGGACCTCCTACGAGCAGTACTTC. The encoded protein is CASSYSGTGTSYEQYF.

The chain couples TRBV7-8 to TRBJ2-2, with 9 bases identical to TRBD1. With V trimmed by 4 bases and J by 6 bases, 9 bases remained unmatched. The CDR3 spans 16 residues. In germline, CDR1 is SGHVS, CDR2 FQNEAQ. CDR3 DNA sequence: TGTGCCAGCAGCTCTACGACAGGGGGAGAGGCCGGGGAGCTGTTTTTT. It codes for CASSSTTGGEAGELFF.

V and J are TRBV15 and TRBJ2-7; unclear D gene. The V end lost 0 bases, the J end lost 0 bases, and 15 bases lay between the germline ends. Germline V CDR1 and CDR2: LNHNV, YYDKDF (reference sequence). The CDR3 sequence is 17 residues long. This chain's CDR3 is CATSRDLGGWDSYEQYF. In DNA form, the CDR3 reads TGTGCCACCAGCAGAGATCTGGGCGGATGGGACTCCTACGAGCAGTACTTC.

The chain links TRBV30 to TRBJ2-3; TRBD2 aligns across 7 bases. CDR1 and CDR2 from the germline V gene are GTSNPN and SVGIG (reference sequence). The junction had 6 bases not matched to a gene; V was cut back by 2 bases and J by 1 base. The CDR3 runs to 15 residues. In DNA form, the CDR3 reads TGTGCCTGGAGTTCCCTTGGGGGGGGCACAGATACGCAGTATTTT. Translated: CAWSSLGGGTDTQYF.

This clone has just a few counts. V is TRBV11-2 and J is TRBJ2-5; D is unresolved. This CDR3 spans 13 amino acids. The V and J ends lost 4 bases and 4 bases respectively, with 10 bases between them. Germline CDR1 and CDR2: SGHAT and FQNNGV. CDR3 bases: TGTGCCAGCAGCTGGGAACTCCGAGAGACCCAGTACTTC. This gives the protein CASSWELRETQYF. Full variable domain (remainder filled in from reference TRBV11-2 and TRBJ2-5): EAGVAQSPRYKIIEKRQSVAFWCNPISGHATLYWYQQILGQGPKLLIQFQNNGVVDDSQLPKDRFSAERLKGVDSTLKIQPAKLEDSAVYLCASSWELRETQYFGPGTRLLVL.